This T cell receptor beta chain came from a study of T-cell reconstitution after alpha-beta-depleted transplantation in children. This clonotype was observed at least ten times. With 5 bases removed from V and 10 bases from J, the gap between germline ends came to 20 bases. The germline CDR1 and CDR2 sequences are SGHDN and FVKESK. The CDR3 totals 14 residues. Unique molecular identifiers were incorporated into the prepared TCRbeta library. TCRdb re-called the PCR reads through MiXCR, storing one row per CDR3 protein. The data contain some 590,000 distinct CDR3 sequences, over 9.5% of them singletons.

Sequencing was performed on PBMCs from the stem cell graft donor, taken from the stem cell graft. The V and J genes are TRBV14 and TRBJ2-5; possible D gene TRBD2, 5 bases. This sequence originates from a human donor who donated a stem cell graft to a child with acute myeloid leukemia. Written as DNA, the CDR3 is TGTGCCAGCAGCAAGGAGCTTTCGGCCCGGGACCAGTACTTC. It specifies CASSKELSARDQYF. Complete variable domain (other parts from reference TRBV14 and TRBJ2-5): EAGVTQFPSHSVIEKGQTVTLRCDPISGHDNLYWYRRVMGKEIKFLLHFVKESKQDESGMPNNRFLAERTGGTYSTLKVQPAELEDSGVYFCASSKELSARDQYFGPGTRLLVL.